This T cell receptor beta chain was sequenced in a study of blood T cells in healthy people across ages. Findings and caveats of the study: Getting older went along with TCR beta diversity per million T cells dropping roughly linearly.

For the second PCR, which ran for roughly 7 to 11 cycles, a sample-barcoded 5' primer and a J-beta primer mix were used. A 12-random-nucleotide template-switch adaptor tagged each cDNA molecule. TCRdb re-called the 5' RACE reads through MiXCR, storing one row per CDR3 protein. The profile shows 730,000 or so distinct CDR3 sequences, 40% to 45% of them singletons. With regard to this clonotype: Antigen unknown.

This CDR3 spans 15 amino acids. The V gene's germline CDR1 is MNHEY and CDR2 SMNVEV (reference sequence). Sequencing input: blood. The TCR originated in a man aged 80 or over in good health. The genes are TRBV27 and TRBJ2-5; 9 bases agree with TRBD1. The DNA end lines up better with TRBJ2-7; the J call may be wrong. CDR3 nucleotide sequence: TGTGCCAGCAGTTTAAACGGGGACAGGGTGTACGAGCAGTACTTC. Its translation is CASSLNGDRVYEQYF.